Here is one T cell receptor (beta chain) with its context. The target antigen is unknown. This CDR3 comprises 13 residues. V was pared by 8 bases and J by 3 bases, with 11 bases between. Germline V lookup: CDR1 WNHNN, CDR2 SYGVQD (reference sequence). The PCR made use of 60 Vbeta and 13 Jbeta primers. Data came from immunoSEQ multiplex PCR; TCRdb stores just in-frame clones and leaves some out. The listing records 150,000 to 200,000 clones. The entry originates in a study of cytomegalovirus exposure and HLA in healthy donors. General study results and limits: An Asian-associated ancestry cluster reportedly showed fewer N-insertions than the approximately 700-donor mean in a later analysis. Available immune exposure information was restricted to CMV serostatus only. An analysis was carried out at a later point. It showed that HLA-associated TCR beta chains were more clonally expanded than equally common non-associated chains. Despite most TCR sequences being rare, some public TCRs occurred in many donors.

Sequences were obtained from PBMCs. The genes are TRBV10-1 and TRBJ1-5; a weak D match, TRBD1 (6 bases). The receptor's source is a woman aged 18-29 years in good health and CMV-seropositive. The CDR3 nucleotides are TGCGCCAGCTCGACAGGCGTCAATCAGCCCCAGCATTTT. Residues: CASSTGVNQPQHF.